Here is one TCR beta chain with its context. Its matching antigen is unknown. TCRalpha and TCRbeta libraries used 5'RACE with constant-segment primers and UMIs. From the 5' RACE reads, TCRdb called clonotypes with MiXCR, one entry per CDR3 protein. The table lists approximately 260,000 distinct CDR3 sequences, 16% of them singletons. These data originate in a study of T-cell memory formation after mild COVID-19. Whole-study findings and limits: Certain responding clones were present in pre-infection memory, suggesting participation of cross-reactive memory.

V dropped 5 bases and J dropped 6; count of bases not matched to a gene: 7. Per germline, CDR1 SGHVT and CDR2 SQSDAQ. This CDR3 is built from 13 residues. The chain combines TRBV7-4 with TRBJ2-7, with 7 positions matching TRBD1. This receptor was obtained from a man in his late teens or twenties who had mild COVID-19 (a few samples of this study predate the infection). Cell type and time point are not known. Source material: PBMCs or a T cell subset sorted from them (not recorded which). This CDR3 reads CASSLRTGGEQYF. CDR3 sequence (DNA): TGTGCCAGCAGCCTGAGGACAGGCGGCGAGCAGTACTTC. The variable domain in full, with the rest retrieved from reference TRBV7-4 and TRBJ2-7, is GAGVSQSPRYKVAKRGRDVALRCDSISGHVTLYWYRQTLGQGSEVLTYSQSDAQRDKSGRPSGRFSAERPERSVSTLKIQRTEQGDSAVYLCASSLRTGGEQYFGPGTRLTVT.